The rows below give T cell receptor beta chains drawn from one sample of a study of blood T cell repertoires in COVID-19. The protocol was immunoSEQ multiplex PCR, while the TCRdb copy is restricted to in-frame clones and leaves out a portion. The sample holds around 100,000 clones; 84% are singletons and the top ten take under 15%. Sequenced material: peripheral blood. The receptors come from a human donor in a cohort sampled during active or convalescent COVID-19. Both conserved end residues are part of each CDR3. A D gene is named only where the DNA matches it firmly. Clone size is not always given. Where it is, it says once, few, many or a class for expanded clones.

abundance | d_gene | j_gene | v_gene | CDR3nt | CDR3aa
NA | NA | TRBJ1-1 | TRBV15 | TGTGCCACCAGCCGAGATGGGGGGGGTAGAGACACTGAAGCTTTCTTT | CATSRDGGGRDTEAFF
NA | NA | TRBJ1-3 | TRBV6-6 | TGTGCCAGCAGCCAGGATACAGGGAGAGTAGGAAACACCATATATTTT | CASSQDTGRVGNTIYF
once | TRBD1 | TRBJ2-5 | TRBV5-6 | TGTGCCAGCAGCTTGGTCGGGACAGAAGAGACCCAGTACTTC | CASSLVGTEETQYF
NA | NA | TRBJ1-1 | TRBV11-3 | TGTGCCAGCAGCCGCGAGGGGACAATCTCGAGCACTGAAGCTTTCTTT | CASSREGTISSTEAFF
NA | TRBD1 | TRBJ2-7 | TRBV5-1 | TGCGCCAGCAGCTGGGGACAGGGCGAGTTCGAGCAGTACTTC | CASSWGQGEFEQYF
NA | NA | TRBJ2-7 | TRBV2 | TGTGCCAGCAGTGGGGACACCACCTACGAGCAGTACTTC | CASSGDTTYEQYF
NA | TRBD1 | TRBJ1-2 | TRBV5-1 | TGCGCCAGCAGAGCCAGGTCAGGGGGCTTCGGTAGCTATGGCTACACCTTC | CASRARSGGFGSYGYTF
NA | TRBD2 | TRBJ2-3 | TRBV29-1 | TGCAGCGTCGGTGTAAACCGGGGGGCAGATACGCAGTATTTT | CSVGVNRGADTQYF
NA | NA | TRBJ1-4 | TRBV28 | TGTGCCAGCAGCGCGCGTCGGGTCGTGGAAAAACTGTTTTTT | CASSARRVVEKLFF
NA | NA | TRBJ1-6 | TRBV9 | TGTGCCAGCAGCGTAGATGCCGGCAACGGGTCACCCCTCCACTTT | CASSVDAGNGSPLHF
once | NA | TRBJ1-5 | TRBV28 | TGTGCCAGCAGTTTGACAAACAATCAGCCCCAGCATTTT | CASSLTNNQPQHF
NA | TRBD2 | TRBJ2-3 | TRBV5-1 | TGCGCCAGCAGCTTGGCTAGCGGGGGATTAAACACAGATACGCAGTATTTT | CASSLASGGLNTDTQYF
NA | NA | TRBJ1-5 | TRBV21-1 | TGTGCCAGCAGCAAAATAGACTGGGGCCAGCCCCAGCATTTT | CASSKIDWGQPQHF
NA | NA | TRBJ1-1 | TRBV30 | TGTGCCTGGAGTAGGGGTGGGACTGAAGCTTTCTTT | CAWSRGGTEAFF
NA | TRBD2 | TRBJ2-1 | TRBV9 | TGTGCCAGCAGCGTAGACTGGAGCGGGGGGTACAATGAGCAGTTCTTC | CASSVDWSGGYNEQFF
once | NA | TRBJ1-2 | TRBV28 | TGTGCCAGCAGTCACAGGGATGGGATTTATGGCTACACCTTC | CASSHRDGIYGYTF
few | NA | TRBJ2-2 | TRBV28 | TGTGCCAGCAGTACCCTAGGGGGGGACCACACCGGGGAGCTGTTTTTT | CASSTLGGDHTGELFF
NA | TRBD1 | TRBJ2-7 | TRBV5-5 | TGTGCCAGCAGCTTGTACTCGGACAGGGGGCTAGAGCAGTACTTC | CASSLYSDRGLEQYF
NA | TRBD1 | TRBJ1-2 | TRBV12-3/TRBV12-4 | TGTGCCAGCAGTACACAGGGGAGGTCAGGCTACACCTTC | CASSTQGRSGYTF
NA | TRBD1 | TRBJ1-2 | TRBV7-2 | TGTGCCAGCAGCTTAGTCGCCACGCGTGGACAGGGGAACTATGGCTACACCTTC | CASSLVATRGQGNYGYTF
few | TRBD1 | TRBJ1-2 | TRBV12-5 | TGTGCTAGTGCCCCGGGGACAGCTACCTCCTATGGCTACACCTTC | CASAPGTATSYGYTF
NA | TRBD1 | TRBJ1-5 | TRBV19 | TGTGCCAGTAGTATAGCACAGGGGAGCAATCAGCCCCAGCATTTT | CASSIAQGSNQPQHF
few | NA | TRBJ1-6 | TRBV6-5 | TGTGCCAGCAGAAAGGCGGGAGTGAATTCACCCCTCCACTTT | CASRKAGVNSPLHF
NA | TRBD1 | TRBJ2-5 | TRBV10-2 | TGCGCCAGCAGTGAGTCGGGGCCGGGACAGCACCAAGAGACCCAGTACTTC | CASSESGPGQHQETQYF
NA | NA | TRBJ1-1 | TRBV29-1 | TGCAGCGTTGAAATTTTGGAGGGCACTGAAGCTTTCTTT | CSVEILEGTEAFF
NA | TRBD1 | TRBJ1-4 | TRBV12-3/TRBV12-4 | TGTGCCAGCAGTCCGACAGGGTTGTTGCGACTGTTTTTT | CASSPTGLLRLFF
NA | TRBD2 | TRBJ2-1 | TRBV2 | TGTGCCAGCAGTGAACCTAGCGGTTTCAGCTCCTACAATGAGCAGTTCTTC | CASSEPSGFSSYNEQFF
NA | NA | TRBJ1-1 | TRBV28 | TGTGCCAGCAGTTTCCGTTACTCTGGAGCTTTCTTT | CASSFRYSGAFF
NA | NA | TRBJ1-5 | TRBV5-1 | TGCGCCAGCAGCACGGAGGGTAGGGGCAATCAGCCCCAGCATTTT | CASSTEGRGNQPQHF
NA | NA | TRBJ2-1 | TRBV5-4 | TGTGCCAGCAGCCTACGCTACAATGAGCAGTTCTTC | CASSLRYNEQFF
NA | NA | TRBJ1-2 | TRBV4-1 | TGCGCCAGCAGCCAAGATCCTACGGCGGTCTATGGCTACACCTTC | CASSQDPTAVYGYTF
NA | NA | TRBJ2-3 | TRBV24-1 | TGTGCCACCAGTAGTATCGGAGGAACTAGCACAGATACGCAGTATTTT | CATSSIGGTSTDTQYF
few | NA | TRBJ2-7 | TRBV19 | TGTGCCAGTAGTATGGAGATTAACCATTACGAGCAGTACTTC | CASSMEINHYEQYF